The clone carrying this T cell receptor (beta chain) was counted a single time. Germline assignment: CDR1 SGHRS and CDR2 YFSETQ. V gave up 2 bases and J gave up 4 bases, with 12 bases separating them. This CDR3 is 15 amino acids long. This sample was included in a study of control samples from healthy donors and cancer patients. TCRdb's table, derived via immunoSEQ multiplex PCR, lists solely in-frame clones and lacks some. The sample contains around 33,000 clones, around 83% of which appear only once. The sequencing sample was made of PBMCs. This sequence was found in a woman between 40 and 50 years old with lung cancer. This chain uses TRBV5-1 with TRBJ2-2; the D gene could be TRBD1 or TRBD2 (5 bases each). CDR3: CASSLDGDPTGELFF. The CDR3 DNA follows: TGCGCCAGCAGCTTAGACGGGGACCCCACCGGGGAGCTGTTTTTT.